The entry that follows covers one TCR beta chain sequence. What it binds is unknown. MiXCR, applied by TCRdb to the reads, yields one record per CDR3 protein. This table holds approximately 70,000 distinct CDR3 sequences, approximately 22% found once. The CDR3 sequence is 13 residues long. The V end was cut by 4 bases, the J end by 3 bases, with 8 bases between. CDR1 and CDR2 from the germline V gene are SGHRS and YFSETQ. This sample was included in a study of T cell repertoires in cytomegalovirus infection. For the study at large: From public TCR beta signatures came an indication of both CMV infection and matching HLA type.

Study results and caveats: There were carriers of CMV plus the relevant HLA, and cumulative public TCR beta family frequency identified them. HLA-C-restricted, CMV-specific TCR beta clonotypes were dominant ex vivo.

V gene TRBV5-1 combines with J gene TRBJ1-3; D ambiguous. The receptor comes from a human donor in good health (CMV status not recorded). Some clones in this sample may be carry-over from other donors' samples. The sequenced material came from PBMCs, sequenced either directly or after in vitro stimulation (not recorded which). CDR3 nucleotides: TGCGCCAGCAGCGTGGACGGTGGAAACACCATATATTTT. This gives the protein CASSVDGGNTIYF.